The 28 T cell receptor beta chains given below trace back to one sample, sequenced in a study of shared clonotypes between healthy human individuals. Repertoires were generated with immunoSEQ multiplex PCR, while TCRdb's copy carries only in-frame clones and drops some. The data show roughly 770,000 clones, about 96% seen once. CD8 cells classed as naive were CD45RO-negative and positively selected for CCR7, excluding terminally differentiated effector memory CD45RA+ cells. The sequencing input was naive CD8+ T cells sorted from blood. Receptor source: a man between 25 and 39 years old in good health.

The rearrangement uses TRBV28 and TRBJ1-5; D is uncertain. Per the germline V gene, CDR1 is MDHEN and CDR2 is SYDVKM. With 0 bases removed from V and 8 bases from J, the gap between germline ends came to 11 bases. The CDR3 has 14 amino acids. CDR3 coding DNA: TGTGCCAGCAGTTTATGGATGGGTTTGGAGCCCCAGCATTTT. This codes for CASSLWMGLEPQHF.

V usage is TRBV15 and J usage is TRBJ2-7; 7 bases fit TRBD2. This CDR3 is built from 12 residues. V was pared by 8 bases and J by 5 bases, with 6 bases of the junction left unmatched. Germline V gene lookup returns CDR1 LNHNV and CDR2 YYDKDF (reference sequence). In nucleotides, the CDR3 is TGTGCCACCGGGGCGGGAGTGAACGAGCAGTACTTC. Amino acids: CATGAGVNEQYF.

V usage is TRBV27 and J usage is TRBJ1-2, with D unresolved. CDR3 length: 13 residues. V was pared by 5 bases and J by 5 bases, with 12 bases between. Germline lookup yields CDR1 MNHEY and CDR2 SMNVEV (reference sequence). CDR3 sequence: CASSQFKAYGYTF. The CDR3 region has the DNA TGTGCCAGCAGTCAATTTAAGGCATATGGCTACACCTTC.

The chain couples TRBV29-1 to TRBJ2-1, with 10 bases aligning to TRBD1. The CDR3 has 14 residues. The germline CDR1 and CDR2 sequences are SQVTM and ANQGSEA. Trimming cost V 5 bases and J 5 bases; bases outside gene matches: 6. The CDR3 spells CSVRDRGWDNEQFF. The CDR3 DNA reads TGCAGCGTTCGGGACAGGGGATGGGACAATGAGCAGTTCTTC.

The chain combines TRBV9 with TRBJ2-6; D might be TRBD1 or TRBD2, each matching 5 bases. V lost 2 bases and J lost 0, with 15 bases in between. CDR3 size: 18 residues. The V gene's germline CDR1 is SGDLS and CDR2 YYNGEE. The CDR3 nucleotides read TGTGCCAGCAGCGTGGGTACAGCCGGGGCCTCTGGGGCCAACGTCCTGACTTTC. Its translation: CASSVGTAGASGANVLTF.

The rearrangement uses TRBV4-1 and TRBJ1-2; perhaps TRBD1 as D (5 bases). The V end lost 3 bases, the J end lost 6 bases, and 14 bases lay between the germline ends. Germline loops: CDR1 MGHRA, CDR2 YSYEKL. CDR3 size: 14 residues. CDR3 nucleotides: TGCGCCAGCAGCCAGATTGGACAACAGGATGGCTACACCTTC. Translating it yields CASSQIGQQDGYTF.

This clone has just one count. This chain uses TRBV9 with TRBJ2-1, with D perhaps given as TRBD1 or TRBD2 (5 bases each). Germline V gene sequence: CDR1 SGDLS, CDR2 YYNGEE. The V gene lost 4 bases and the J gene lost 10 bases, with 15 bases spanning the gap. CDR3 length: 13 amino acids. In DNA form, the CDR3 reads TGTGCCAGCAGCCCAGAGGGGATCAAAGAGCAGTTCTTC. Its protein is CASSPEGIKEQFF.

This chain links TRBV28 with TRBJ2-3, with 9 nucleotides matching TRBD2. This CDR3 region has 21 residues. The ends lost 5 bases at V and 3 bases at J; junction bases unmatched: 24. Germline CDR1 is MDHEN and CDR2 is SYDVKM. The CDR3 here is CASSLPDSGSGAPMSTDTQYF. The CDR3 region has the DNA TGTGCCAGCAGTCTCCCGGATAGCGGGAGCGGCGCGCCTATGTCAACAGATACGCAGTATTTT.

The rearrangement uses TRBV6-1 and TRBJ1-2; D unclear. CDR3 length: 15 residues. Germline V lookup: CDR1 MNHNS, CDR2 SASEGT. V lost 1 base to trimming and J lost 2 bases, with 11 bases between them. CDR3 in DNA: TGTGCCAGCAGTGAAGGGTCAGGCGCAAACTATGGCTACACCTTC. Amino acid sequence: CASSEGSGANYGYTF.

This clone was detected only once. This chain connects TRBV15 to TRBJ2-1; TRBD2 is a possible D gene (5 bases). This CDR3 has 14 residues. Germline V gene lookup returns CDR1 LNHNV and CDR2 YYDKDF (reference sequence). The germline V and J ends were trimmed by 3 bases and 6 bases, with 12 bases remaining between them. CDR3 in amino acids: CATSRRPSSNEQFF. CDR3 nucleotides: TGTGCCACCAGCAGGAGGCCTAGCAGCAATGAGCAGTTCTTC.

This chain uses TRBV7-9 with TRBJ2-7; 10 bases map to TRBD1. The CDR3 length is 15 residues. Germline V CDR1 and CDR2: SEHNR, FQNEAQ (reference sequence). J gave up 4 bases and V 3 bases, and 6 bases lay outside the gene matches. The DNA of the CDR3 is TGTGCCAGCAGCTTGGGGGACAGGGGTAGGTACGAGCAGTACTTC. Protein sequence: CASSLGDRGRYEQYF.

This rearrangement joins TRBV5-6 to TRBJ2-3; D gene uncertain. CDR3 length: 13 residues. In germline, CDR1 is SGHDT, CDR2 YYEEEE. Deletions cut 2 bases from V and 4 bases from J, with 8 bases between. The CDR3 coding sequence is TGTGCCAGCAGCTTAACCCGGCCAGATACGCAGTATTTT. Its translation: CASSLTRPDTQYF.

The chain is built from TRBV29-1 and TRBJ1-1; TRBD1 is a possible D gene (5 bases). Germline loops: CDR1 SQVTM, CDR2 ANQGSEA. V was trimmed by 7 bases and J by 1 base, leaving 13 bases between them. CDR3 length: 13 residues. Here the CDR3 DNA reads TGCAGCGCCCGAAGGGGTTCGAACACTGAAGCTTTCTTT. This sequence encodes CSARRGSNTEAFF. Full variable domain (rest looked up from reference TRBV29-1 and TRBJ1-1): SAVISQKPSRDICQRGTSLTIQCQVDSQVTMMFWYRQQPGQSLTLIATANQGSEATYESGFVIDKFPISRPNLTFSTLTVSNMSPEDSSIYLCSARRGSNTEAFFGQGTRLTVV.

This clone was seen a single time. The chain carries TRBV29-1 and TRBJ2-5; 8 bases are a match to TRBD2. Germline V gene sequence: CDR1 SQVTM, CDR2 ANQGSEA. This CDR3 has 15 residues. V lost 6 bases, J lost 5 bases, and 14 bases stayed unmatched. CDR3 bases: TGCAGCGTCTCCCCCCTGATTGGCGGGAGGGAGACCCAGTACTTC. Amino acid sequence: CSVSPLIGGRETQYF.

Comments on this clone: The sample has other DNA sequences that encode this CDR3 too. The chain is built from TRBV27 and TRBJ2-1; D unresolved. This CDR3 comprises 12 residues. V was trimmed by 3 bases and J by 6 bases, leaving 6 bases between them. Germline assignment: CDR1 MNHEY and CDR2 SMNVEV (reference sequence). The CDR3 region is CASSLTLNEQFF. DNA of the CDR3: TGTGCCAGCAGTTTGACACTCAATGAGCAGTTCTTC.

V and J are TRBV28 and TRBJ2-1; D call uncertain. The CDR3 totals 13 residues. Germline V gives CDR1 MDHEN, CDR2 SYDVKM. Trimming took off 3 bases at V and 9 bases at J, with 12 bases between the two ends. The CDR3 bases are TGTGCCAGCAGTTTGTCAGAATTGGGTGAGCAGTTCTTC. Translated, it gives CASSLSELGEQFF.

The chain joins TRBV27 to TRBJ2-5; 10 positions match TRBD1. This CDR3 region has 17 residues. CDR1 is MNHEY, CDR2 SMNVEV, per germline (reference sequence). The J segment lost 4 bases and the V segment lost 4 bases, leaving 12 bases of the junction unmatched. CDR3 protein: CASSWLRRQGAVETQYF. The DNA for the CDR3 is TGTGCCAGCAGTTGGCTTAGGAGACAGGGGGCTGTAGAGACCCAGTACTTC.

The V and J genes are TRBV2 and TRBJ2-1; D gene uncertain. Looked up from germline, CDR1 is SNHLY and CDR2 is FYNNEI. There are 15 residues in the CDR3. V lost 4 bases and J lost 0, with 10 bases in between. The CDR3 DNA reads as TGTGCCAGCAGTGCTAGGCCCAGCTCCTACAATGAGCAGTTCTTC. Protein: CASSARPSSYNEQFF.

As to this clone: Other DNA sequences in the same sample also yield this CDR3. The chain recombines TRBV28 with TRBJ2-7; TRBD1 might be the D (6 bases). Looked up from germline, CDR1 is MDHEN and CDR2 is SYDVKM. This CDR3 contains 14 residues. V was trimmed by 3 bases and J by 1 base, leaving 10 bases between them. Here the CDR3 reads CASSLAGASYEQYF. The CDR3 DNA reads as TGTGCCAGCAGTTTGGCAGGGGCATCCTACGAGCAGTACTTC.

Concerning this clone: One end of the junction fails to match germline, which may point to a read error. V gene TRBV7-7 combines with J gene TRBJ1-1; perhaps TRBD1 as D (5 bases). The CDR3 runs 13 residues. Germline CDR1 SSHAT, CDR2 FNYEAQ (reference sequence). CDR3 nucleotide sequence: TGTGCTAGCAGCGCGGGGGTGAACACTGAAGCTTTCTTT. Translation: CASSAGVNTEAFF.

V gene TRBV13 combines with J gene TRBJ2-1; 7 nucleotides agree with TRBD1. This CDR3 comprises 14 residues. Germline loops: CDR1 PRHDT, CDR2 FYEKMQ (reference sequence). J lost 4 bases, V lost 2 bases, and 2 bases had no gene match. CDR3 residues: CASSLPDRYNEQFF. The CDR3 DNA reads as TGTGCCAGCAGCTTACCGGACAGGTACAATGAGCAGTTCTTC.

This clone was observed a single time. This rearrangement joins TRBV28 to TRBJ2-2; D may be TRBD2 (5 bases). With 6 bases removed from V and 4 bases from J, the gap between germline ends came to 18 bases. The length of the CDR3 is 16 residues. CDR1 and CDR2 (germline): MDHEN, SYDVKM. The CDR3 DNA follows: TGTGCCAGCAGGCCCCCCGGCCGAGGGAGCACCGGGGAGCTGTTTTTT. It specifies CASRPPGRGSTGELFF. The whole variable domain, filled in from reference TRBV28 and TRBJ2-2, reads DVKVTQSSRYLVKRTGEKVFLECVQDMDHENMFWYRQDPGLGLRLIYFSYDVKMKEKGDIPEGYSVSREKKERFSLILESASTNQTSMYLCASRPPGRGSTGELFFGEGSRLTVL.

The chain has TRBV7-9 and TRBJ2-3, with 7 bases lining up with TRBD1. Germline assignment: CDR1 SEHNR and CDR2 FQNEAQ (reference sequence). The CDR3 is made up of 19 amino acids. J gave up 0 bases and V 4 bases, and 16 bases lay outside the gene matches. The CDR3 spells CASSSSGDSPRPSTDTQYF. CDR3 bases: TGTGCCAGCAGCTCCTCCGGGGACAGCCCCCGCCCTAGCACAGATACGCAGTATTTT.

Worth noting for this clone: The same CDR3 is also encoded by other DNA sequences in this sample. This chain uses TRBV9 with TRBJ2-7; D remains ambiguous. The V end lost 0 bases, the J end lost 3 bases, and 4 bases lay between the germline ends. Germline V gene lookup returns CDR1 SGDLS and CDR2 YYNGEE. This CDR3 region has 12 residues. DNA of the CDR3: TGTGCCAGCAGCGTAGGAGACTACGAGCAGTACTTC. This translates into CASSVGDYEQYF.

Regarding this clone: The same CDR3 arises from other DNA sequences in this sample as well. The chain couples TRBV7-9 to TRBJ2-7; D may be TRBD2 (5 bases). The V and J ends lost 5 bases and 3 bases respectively, with 8 bases between them. Germline lookup yields CDR1 SEHNR and CDR2 FQNEAQ (reference sequence). There are 12 residues in the CDR3. CDR3: CASSPGGYEQYF. The CDR3 DNA reads as TGTGCCAGCAGCCCCGGAGGCTACGAGCAGTACTTC.

The rearrangement uses TRBV27 and TRBJ2-7; 13 nucleotides agree with TRBD2. There are 15 residues in the CDR3. Germline values: CDR1 MNHEY, CDR2 SMNVEV (reference sequence). The trim removed 3 bases at V and 3 bases at J, leaving 2 bases unmatched. The DNA for the CDR3 is TGTGCCAGCAGTTTTACTAGCGGGAGGGTCTACGAGCAGTACTTC. This codes for CASSFTSGRVYEQYF.

This chain connects TRBV6-1 to TRBJ1-1; D is unresolved. This CDR3 is built from 12 residues. V was pared by 3 bases and J by 0 bases, with 2 bases between. The germline V gene encodes CDR1 MNHNS and CDR2 SASEGT. The CDR3 DNA is TGTGCCAGCAGTGACATGAACACTGAAGCTTTCTTT. Protein product: CASSDMNTEAFF.

On this clone itself: The same CDR3 arises from other DNA sequences in this sample as well. In nucleotides, the CDR3 is TGTGCCAGCAGAGTCGGGGAGCTGTTTTTT. Translated, it gives CASRVGELFF. The chain recombines TRBV2 with TRBJ2-2, with no clear D. The ends were cut back, 6 bases at V and 7 bases at J, with 3 bases in the middle. The CDR3 length is 10 residues. Germline V CDR1 and CDR2: SNHLY, FYNNEI.